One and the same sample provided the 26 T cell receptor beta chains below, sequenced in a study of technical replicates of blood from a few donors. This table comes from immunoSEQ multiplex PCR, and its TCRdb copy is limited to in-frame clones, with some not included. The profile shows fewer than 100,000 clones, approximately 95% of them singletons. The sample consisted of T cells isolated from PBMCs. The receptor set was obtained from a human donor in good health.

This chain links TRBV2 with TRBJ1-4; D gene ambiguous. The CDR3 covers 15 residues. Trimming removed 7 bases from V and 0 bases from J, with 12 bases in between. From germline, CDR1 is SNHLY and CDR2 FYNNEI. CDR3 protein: CASTVEFATNEKLFF. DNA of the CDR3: TGTGCCAGCACCGTAGAATTTGCAACTAATGAAAAACTGTTTTTT.

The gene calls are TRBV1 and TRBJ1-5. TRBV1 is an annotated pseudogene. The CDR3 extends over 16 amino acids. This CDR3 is CTSSQDPRCPDQPQHF. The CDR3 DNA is TGCACCAGCAGCCAAGATCCGCGATGTCCCGATCAGCCCCAGCATTTT.

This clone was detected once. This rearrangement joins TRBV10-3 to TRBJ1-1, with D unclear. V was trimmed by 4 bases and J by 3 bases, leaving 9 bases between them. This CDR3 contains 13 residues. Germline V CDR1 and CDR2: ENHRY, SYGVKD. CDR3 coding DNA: TGTGCCATCAGTGGTCAGTATTACACTGAAGCTTTCTTT. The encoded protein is CAISGQYYTEAFF.

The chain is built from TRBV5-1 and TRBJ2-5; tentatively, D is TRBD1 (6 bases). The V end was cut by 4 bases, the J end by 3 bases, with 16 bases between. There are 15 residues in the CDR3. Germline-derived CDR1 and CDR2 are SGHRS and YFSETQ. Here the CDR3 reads CASSRSHGQKETQYF. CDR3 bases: TGCGCCAGCAGCCGTTCACATGGACAGAAAGAGACCCAGTACTTC.

The CDR3 loop is CAILQDRAFIDEQFF. In DNA form, the CDR3 reads TGTGCCATCCTTCAGGACAGGGCGTTTATCGATGAGCAGTTCTTC. V and J are TRBV28 and TRBJ2-1, with 8 bases that match TRBD1. Germline V CDR1 and CDR2: MDHEN, SYDVKM. The CDR3 consists of 15 residues. V was pared by 10 bases and J by 8 bases, with 16 bases of the junction left unmatched.

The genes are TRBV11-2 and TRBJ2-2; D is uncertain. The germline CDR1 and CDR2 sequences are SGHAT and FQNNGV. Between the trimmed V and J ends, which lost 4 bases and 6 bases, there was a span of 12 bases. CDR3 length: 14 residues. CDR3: CASSSPSGAGELFF. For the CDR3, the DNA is TGTGCCAGCAGCTCCCCCTCAGGCGCCGGGGAGCTGTTTTTT.

The CDR3 DNA reads as TGTGCCAGTAGTATAACGGGGAAAGCTTTCTTT. Translation gives CASSITGKAFF. The chain recombines TRBV19 with TRBJ1-1; D not resolved. Between the trimmed V and J ends, which lost 2 bases and 9 bases, there was a span of 7 bases. The CDR3 spans 11 residues. Germline CDR1 and CDR2: LNHDA and SQIVND (reference sequence). The full variable domain, in which reference TRBV19 and TRBJ1-1 provide the parts outside the CDR3, is DGGITQSPKYLFRKEGQNVTLSCEQNLNHDAMYWYRQDPGQGLRLIYYSQIVNDFQKGDIAEGYSVSREKKESFPLTVTSAQKNPTAFYLCASSITGKAFFGQGTRLTVV.

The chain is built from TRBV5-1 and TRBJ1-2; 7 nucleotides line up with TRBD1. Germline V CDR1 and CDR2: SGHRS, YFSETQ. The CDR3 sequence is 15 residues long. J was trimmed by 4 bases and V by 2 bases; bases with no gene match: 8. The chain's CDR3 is CASSLRSGQLYGYTF. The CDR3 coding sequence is TGCGCCAGCAGCTTAAGATCGGGACAGCTCTATGGCTACACCTTC.

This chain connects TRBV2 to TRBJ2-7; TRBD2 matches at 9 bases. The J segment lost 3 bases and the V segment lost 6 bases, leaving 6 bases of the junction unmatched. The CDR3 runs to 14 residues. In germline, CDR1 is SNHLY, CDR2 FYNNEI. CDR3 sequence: CASRKRGADYEQYF. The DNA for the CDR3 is TGTGCCAGCAGGAAGCGGGGGGCCGACTACGAGCAGTACTTC.

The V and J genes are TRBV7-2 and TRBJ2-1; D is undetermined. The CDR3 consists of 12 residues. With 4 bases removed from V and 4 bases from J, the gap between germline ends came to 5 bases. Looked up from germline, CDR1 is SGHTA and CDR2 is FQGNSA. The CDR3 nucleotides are TGTGCCAGCAGCTCTACTTACAATGAGCAGTTCTTC. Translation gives CASSSTYNEQFF.

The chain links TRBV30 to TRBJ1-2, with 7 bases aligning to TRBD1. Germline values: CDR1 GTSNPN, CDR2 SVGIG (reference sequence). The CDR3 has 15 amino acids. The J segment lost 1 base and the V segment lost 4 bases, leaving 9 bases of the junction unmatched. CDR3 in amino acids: CAWTRWTGLNYGYTF. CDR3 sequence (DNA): TGTGCCTGGACCCGATGGACAGGACTTAACTATGGCTACACCTTC.

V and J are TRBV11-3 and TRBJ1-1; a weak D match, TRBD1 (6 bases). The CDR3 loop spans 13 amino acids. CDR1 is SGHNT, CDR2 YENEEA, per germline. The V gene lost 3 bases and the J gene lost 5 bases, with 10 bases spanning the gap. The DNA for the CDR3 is TGTGCCAGCAGCTTCCCAGGGGTGACTGAAGCTTTCTTT. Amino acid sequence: CASSFPGVTEAFF.

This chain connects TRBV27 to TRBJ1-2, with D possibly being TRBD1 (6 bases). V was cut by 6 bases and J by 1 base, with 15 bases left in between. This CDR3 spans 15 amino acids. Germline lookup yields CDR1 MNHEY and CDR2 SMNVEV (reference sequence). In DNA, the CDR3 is TGTGCCAGCAGCCGAAGTGGACAGAATAACTATGGCTACACCTTC. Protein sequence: CASSRSGQNNYGYTF.

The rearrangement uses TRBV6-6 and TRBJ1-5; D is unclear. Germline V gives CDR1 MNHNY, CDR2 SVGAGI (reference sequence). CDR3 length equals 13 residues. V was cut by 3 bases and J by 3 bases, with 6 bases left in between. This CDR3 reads CASSYIDNQPQHF. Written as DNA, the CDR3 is TGTGCCAGCAGTTATATAGACAATCAGCCCCAGCATTTT.

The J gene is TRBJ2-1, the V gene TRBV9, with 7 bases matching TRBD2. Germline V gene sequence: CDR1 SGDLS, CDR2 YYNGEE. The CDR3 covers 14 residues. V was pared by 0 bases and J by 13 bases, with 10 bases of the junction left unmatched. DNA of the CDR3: TGTGCCAGCAGCGTAGAGGCGGGAGATTCGCTTCAGTTCTTC. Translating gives CASSVEAGDSLQFF.

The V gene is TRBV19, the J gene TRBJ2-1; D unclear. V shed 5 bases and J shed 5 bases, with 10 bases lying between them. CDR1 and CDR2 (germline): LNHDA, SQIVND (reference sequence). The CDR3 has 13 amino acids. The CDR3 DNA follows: TGTGCCAGTAGTTTGGGCACAAACAATGAGCAGTTCTTC. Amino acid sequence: CASSLGTNNEQFF.

The CDR3 sequence: CASSQGGQGYGYTF. In nucleotides, the CDR3 is TGTGCCAGCAGTCAAGGCGGACAGGGCTATGGCTACACCTTC. V and J are TRBV28 and TRBJ1-2; 8 bases align to TRBD1. The germline V gene encodes CDR1 MDHEN and CDR2 SYDVKM. V shed 5 bases and J 4 bases; nucleotides not matched to a gene: 6. The CDR3 sequence is 14 residues long.

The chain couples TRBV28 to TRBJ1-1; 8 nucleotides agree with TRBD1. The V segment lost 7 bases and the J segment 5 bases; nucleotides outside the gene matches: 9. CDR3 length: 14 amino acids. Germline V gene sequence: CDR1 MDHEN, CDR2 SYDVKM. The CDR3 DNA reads TGTGCCAGCATCGTTCAGGGGGCGCGAACTGAAGCTTTCTTT. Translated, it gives CASIVQGARTEAFF.

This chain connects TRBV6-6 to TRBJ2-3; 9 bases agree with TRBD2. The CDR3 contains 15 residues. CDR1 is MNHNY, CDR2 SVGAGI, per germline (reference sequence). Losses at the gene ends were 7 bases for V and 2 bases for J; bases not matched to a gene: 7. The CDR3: CASIPAGGLTDTQYF. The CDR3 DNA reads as TGTGCCAGCATCCCAGCGGGGGGTCTCACAGATACGCAGTATTTT.

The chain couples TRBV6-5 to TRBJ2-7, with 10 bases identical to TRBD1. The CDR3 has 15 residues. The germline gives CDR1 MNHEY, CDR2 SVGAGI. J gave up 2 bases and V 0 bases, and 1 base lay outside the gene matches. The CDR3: CASSYSGQGAYEQYF. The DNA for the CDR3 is TGTGCCAGCAGTTACTCTGGACAGGGGGCCTACGAGCAGTACTTC.

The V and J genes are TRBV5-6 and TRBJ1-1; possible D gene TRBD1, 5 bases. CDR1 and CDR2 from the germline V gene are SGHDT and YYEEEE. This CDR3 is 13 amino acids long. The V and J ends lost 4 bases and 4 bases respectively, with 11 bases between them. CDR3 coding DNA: TGTGCCAGCAGCGGGCAGGGACTCACTGAAGCTTTCTTT. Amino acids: CASSGQGLTEAFF.

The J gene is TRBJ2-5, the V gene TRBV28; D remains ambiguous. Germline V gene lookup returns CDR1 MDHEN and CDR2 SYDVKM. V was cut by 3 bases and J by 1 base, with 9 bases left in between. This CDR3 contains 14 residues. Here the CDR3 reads CASSFPPFQETQYF. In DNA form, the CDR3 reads TGTGCCAGCAGTTTCCCCCCCTTCCAAGAGACCCAGTACTTC.

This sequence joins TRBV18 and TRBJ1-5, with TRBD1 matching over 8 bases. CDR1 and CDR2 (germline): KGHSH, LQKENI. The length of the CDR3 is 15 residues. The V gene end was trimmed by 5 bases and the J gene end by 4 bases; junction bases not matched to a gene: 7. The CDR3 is CASSAGTGDNQPQHF. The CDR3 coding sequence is TGTGCCAGCTCAGCCGGGACAGGAGATAATCAGCCCCAGCATTTT.

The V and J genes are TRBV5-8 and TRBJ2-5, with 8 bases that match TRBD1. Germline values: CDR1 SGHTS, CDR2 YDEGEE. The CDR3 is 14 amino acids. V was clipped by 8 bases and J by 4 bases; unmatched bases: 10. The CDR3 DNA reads TGTGCCAGAAATCAGGGGGCCTTGGGAGAGACCCAGTACTTC. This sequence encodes CARNQGALGETQYF.

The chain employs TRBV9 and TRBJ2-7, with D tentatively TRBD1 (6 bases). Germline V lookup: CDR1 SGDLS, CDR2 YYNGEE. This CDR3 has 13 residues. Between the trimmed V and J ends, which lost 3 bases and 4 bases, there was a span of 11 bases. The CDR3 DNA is TGTGCCAGCAGCGAGGGACATGAATACGAGCAGTACTTC. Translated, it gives CASSEGHEYEQYF. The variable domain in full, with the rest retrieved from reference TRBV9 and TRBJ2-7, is DSGVTQTPKHLITATGQRVTLRCSPRSGDLSVYWYQQSLDQGLQFLIQYYNGEERAKGNILERFSAQQFPDLHSELNLSSLELGDSALYFCASSEGHEYEQYFGPGTRLTVT.

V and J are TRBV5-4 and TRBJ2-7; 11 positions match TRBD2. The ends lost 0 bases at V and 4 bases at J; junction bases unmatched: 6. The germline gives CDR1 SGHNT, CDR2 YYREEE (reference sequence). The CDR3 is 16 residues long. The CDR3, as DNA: TGTGCCAGCAGCTTGGATTTAGCGGGAGGGCCATACGAGCAGTACTTC. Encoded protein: CASSLDLAGGPYEQYF.